Below are 5 T cell receptor beta chains sequenced from a single sample in a study of graft-versus-host responses after intestinal transplantation. TCRdb keeps only in-frame clones here, not all; method: immunoSEQ multiplex PCR. The table lists tens of thousands of clones, approximately 95% of them singletons. Their specific antigens are unknown. The sequenced sample was unstimulated CD8+ T cells sorted from spleen or lymph node cells, obtained before transplant. Receptors were obtained from a human donor who was the organ donor for an intestinal transplant.

The genes are TRBV28 and TRBJ2-7, with 9 bases identical to TRBD2. Germline loops: CDR1 MDHEN, CDR2 SYDVKM. With 3 bases clipped from V and 3 bases from J, the junction kept 18 bases outside the gene matches. The CDR3 has 19 amino acids. This CDR3 reads CASSFIPPGGRAFFYEQYF. CDR3 sequence (DNA): TGTGCCAGCAGTTTCATCCCCCCGGGCGGGAGGGCCTTTTTCTACGAGCAGTACTTC.

The chain joins TRBV2 to TRBJ2-1; 9 positions agree with TRBD1. J gave up 6 bases and V 6 bases, and 9 bases lay outside the gene matches. CDR3 length equals 15 residues. The germline V gene encodes CDR1 SNHLY and CDR2 FYNNEI. CDR3 DNA sequence: TGTGCCAGCAGACCCGGGACAGGGCTATTCAATGAGCAGTTCTTC. It codes for CASRPGTGLFNEQFF.

The rearrangement links TRBV27 to TRBJ2-1, with 12 bases identical to TRBD2. Germline CDR1 and CDR2: MNHEY and SMNVEV (reference sequence). V shed 8 bases and J 4 bases; nucleotides not matched to a gene: 6. The CDR3 spans 15 residues. CDR3 nucleotide sequence: TGTGCCAGCGCTAGCGGGAGGGTTTGGTACAATGAGCAGTTCTTC. Protein sequence: CASASGRVWYNEQFF.

The rearrangement links TRBV19 to TRBJ1-2, with D uncertain. CDR1 and CDR2 from the germline V gene are LNHDA and SQIVND (reference sequence). The V gene lost 0 bases and the J gene lost 7 bases, with 18 bases spanning the gap. The CDR3 is 16 amino acids. CDR3 protein: CASSIEAIPPGRGYTF. The CDR3 DNA reads TGTGCCAGTAGTATAGAGGCAATTCCCCCTGGCCGTGGCTACACCTTC.

V gene TRBV7-3 combines with J gene TRBJ2-3; TRBD2 aligns across 10 bases. The CDR3 sequence is 16 residues long. Per germline, CDR1 SGHTA and CDR2 FQGTGA. V was clipped by 4 bases and J by 4 bases; unmatched bases: 8. The CDR3 coding sequence is TGTGCCAGCAGCTCTCTAGCGGGAGCGGGGGCAGATACGCAGTATTTT. The encoded protein is CASSSLAGAGADTQYF.